This TCR beta chain was sequenced for a study of Ad26.COV2.S vaccination and SARS-CoV-2 variants. Study outcomes and limitations: Spike-specific TCR breadth was greater after Ad26.COV2.S than placebo. Vaccine and placebo recipients had comparable breadth of non-spike TCRs.

After removal of 2 bases from V and 6 bases from J, the junction contained 9 bases not matched to a gene. The V gene's germline CDR1 is MGHRA and CDR2 YSYEKL. The CDR3 runs to 16 residues. Turning to this clone: No antigen is known for it.

Treatment described: around 19 received Ad26.COV2.S at low or high dose, single or two shots; roughly five received placebo; per-sample allocation not given. Specimen acquisition occurred on day 63 following the initial vaccine or placebo injection. The sample came from a Boston adult aged 18-55 years. Method: immunoSEQ multiplex PCR; TCRdb's copy keeps in-frame clones and lacks some. The table includes 350,000 to 400,000 clones, 88% detected once. The sequenced sample was peripheral blood, obtained in a trial of Ad26.COV2.S vaccine versus placebo. The chain joins TRBV4-1 to TRBJ2-3; TRBD1 matches at 9 bases. The source of this sequence is a person between 18 and 60 years old who received the Ad26.COV2.S COVID-19 vaccine or a placebo. CDR3 amino acids: CASSQYRDRAGDTQYF. The CDR3 coding sequence is TGCGCCAGCAGCCAATACCGGGACAGGGCAGGGGATACGCAGTATTTT.